Given below is one T cell receptor beta chain in context. Its antigen is unknown. This entry belongs to a study of cytomegalovirus exposure and HLA in healthy donors. Study results and limitations: The study listed roughly 160 cytomegalovirus-associated TCR beta chains. Rare TCR sequences predominated, though certain public TCRs were found in many donors.

PCR used 60 Vbeta primers and 13 Jbeta primers. Measured with immunoSEQ multiplex PCR; TCRdb has only the in-frame clones, and not every one. The sample contains roughly 200,000 clones, roughly 85% of which appear only once. Germline V CDR1 and CDR2: MNHNS, SASEGT. There are 16 residues in the CDR3. Trimming took 3 bases from V and 4 from J; bases not matched to a gene: 10. The source of this sequence is a woman aged 40 to 50 in good health and CMV-seronegative. This rearrangement joins TRBV6-1 to TRBJ2-3, with 7 nucleotides matching TRBD2. Sequences were obtained from PBMCs. CDR3 sequence (DNA): TGTGCCAGCAGTGACATGGGTAGCGGGCGGGCAGATACGCAGTATTTT. This sequence encodes CASSDMGSGRADTQYF.